The 27 T cell receptor beta chains listed next were all sequenced from one sample in a study of cytomegalovirus exposure and HLA in healthy donors. PCR amplification relied on 60 Vbeta primers (plus 13 Jbeta primers). TCRdb keeps only in-frame clones here, not all; method: immunoSEQ multiplex PCR. The sample records some 130,000 clones, approximately 87% being singletons. Sequencing was performed on PBMCs. The source is a woman aged 25 to 39 in good health and CMV-seronegative.

The genes are TRBV6-1 and TRBJ1-5; 11 nucleotides match TRBD1. CDR1 and CDR2 from the germline V gene are MNHNS and SASEGT. CDR3 length: 15 residues. The ends lost 5 bases at V and 5 bases at J; junction bases unmatched: 5. CDR3 region: CASSPRDRGDQPQHF. The DNA for the CDR3 is TGTGCCAGCAGTCCCAGGGACAGGGGGGATCAGCCCCAGCATTTT.

The V gene is TRBV30, the J gene TRBJ2-1; D is possibly TRBD1 (5 bases). Germline V CDR1 and CDR2: GTSNPN, SVGIG (reference sequence). The CDR3 sequence is 11 residues long. This CDR3 is CASRVLNEQFF. The CDR3 DNA reads TGTGCGTCCAGGGTACTCAATGAGCAGTTCTTC. The complete variable domain, with remaining parts taken from reference TRBV30 and TRBJ2-1, reads SQTIHQWPATLVQPVGSPLSLECTVEGTSNPNLYWYRQAAGRGLQLLFYSVGIGQISSEVPQNLSASRPQDRQFILSSKKLLLSDSGFYLCASRVLNEQFFGPGTRLTVL.

The chain carries TRBV29-1 and TRBJ2-7, with 9 nucleotides matching TRBD1. The CDR3 spans 17 residues. Germline CDR1 is SQVTM and CDR2 is ANQGSEA. V was pared by 4 bases and J by 0 bases, with 13 bases of the junction left unmatched. The CDR3 DNA sequence: TGCAGCGTTGCGAAGGGACAGGGCCCACCCAGCTCCTACGAGCAGTACTTC. Protein product: CSVAKGQGPPSSYEQYF.

This chain's CDR3 is CASRRRWSTEAFF. CDR3 nucleotides: TGTGCCAGCAGGCGACGTTGGAGCACTGAAGCTTTCTTT. V gene TRBV2 combines with J gene TRBJ1-1; no definite D call. The V end was cut by 6 bases, the J end by 4 bases, with 12 bases between. Germline values: CDR1 SNHLY, CDR2 FYNNEI. The length of the CDR3 is 13 residues.

This clone was seen a single time. The same CDR3 arises from other DNA sequences in this sample as well. The CDR3 spells CASSVSGQEETQYF. The CDR3 bases are TGTGCCAGCAGCGTATCGGGACAAGAAGAGACCCAGTACTTC. The genes are TRBV9 and TRBJ2-5; perhaps TRBD1 as D (6 bases). The germline V gene encodes CDR1 SGDLS and CDR2 YYNGEE. This CDR3 is built from 14 residues. V was trimmed by 1 base and J by 3 bases, leaving 10 bases between them.

The chain has TRBV15 and TRBJ2-3, with TRBD1 matching 10 bases. V trimming: 5 bases; J trimming: 2 bases; junction bases outside the gene matches: 7. This CDR3 is built from 16 residues. In germline, CDR1 is LNHNV, CDR2 YYDKDF (reference sequence). DNA for the CDR3: TGTGCCACCAGCCTTGGACAGGGGGTACCCACAGATACGCAGTATTTT. Residues: CATSLGQGVPTDTQYF. The full variable domain, in which reference TRBV15 and TRBJ2-3 provide the parts outside the CDR3, is DAMVIQNPRYQVTQFGKPVTLSCSQTLNHNVMYWYQQKSSQAPKLLFHYYDKDFNNEADTPDNFQSRRPNTSFCFLDIRSPGLGDTAMYLCATSLGQGVPTDTQYFGPGTRLTVL.

This chain links TRBV30 with TRBJ1-4; unclear D gene. CDR3 length: 18 amino acids. With 0 bases removed from V and 4 bases from J, the gap between germline ends came to 21 bases. CDR1 is GTSNPN, CDR2 SVGIG, per germline (reference sequence). This chain's CDR3 is CAWSVLRTQRDYNEKLFF. For the CDR3, the DNA is TGTGCCTGGAGTGTTCTAAGAACCCAACGGGATTATAATGAAAAACTGTTTTTT.

J is TRBJ2-1 and V is TRBV29-1; no firm D call. The CDR3 contains 13 residues. With 6 bases removed from V and 6 bases from J, the gap between germline ends came to 15 bases. Germline CDR1 SQVTM, CDR2 ANQGSEA. For the CDR3, the DNA is TGCAGCGTGGCCACCGTGCTCATCAATGAGCAGTTCTTC. Its translation is CSVATVLINEQFF.

This chain connects TRBV29-1 to TRBJ2-6, with D possibly being TRBD2 (5 bases). The CDR3 is made up of 12 amino acids. Germline assignment: CDR1 SQVTM and CDR2 ANQGSEA. Trimming pared 6 bases from V and 2 bases from J, leaving 5 bases between. The CDR3 reads CSVGAGANVLTF. CDR3 DNA: TGCAGCGTGGGAGCTGGGGCCAACGTCCTGACTTTC.

The genes are TRBV30 and TRBJ2-5; 9 bases agree with TRBD2. The length of the CDR3 is 15 residues. The germline gives CDR1 GTSNPN, CDR2 SVGIG (reference sequence). The junction had 9 bases not matched to a gene; V was cut back by 4 bases and J by 3 bases. The CDR3 DNA is TGTGCCTGGACGCAGGCGGGGGGGGGAAAAGAGACCCAGTACTTC. This sequence encodes CAWTQAGGGKETQYF. Complete variable domain (other parts from reference TRBV30 and TRBJ2-5): SQTIHQWPATLVQPVGSPLSLECTVEGTSNPNLYWYRQAAGRGLQLLFYSVGIGQISSEVPQNLSASRPQDRQFILSSKKLLLSDSGFYLCAWTQAGGGKETQYFGPGTRLLVL.

The V and J genes are TRBV4-2 and TRBJ2-7; maybe TRBD1 (5 bases). Trimming left V 2 bases short and J 0 bases short, with 17 bases between. The CDR3 covers 17 residues. The germline V gene has CDR1 LGHNA and CDR2 YNFKEQ. CDR3 loop: CASSQRSDRELSYEQYF. CDR3 coding DNA: TGTGCCAGCAGCCAACGATCCGACAGAGAGCTCTCCTACGAGCAGTACTTC.

In this sample, this clone turned up once. The chain uses TRBV19 and TRBJ1-5, with a tentative D call TRBD1 (6 bases). Germline V gene lookup returns CDR1 LNHDA and CDR2 SQIVND (reference sequence). The CDR3 runs 13 residues. V lost 3 bases and J lost 7, with 10 bases in between. In DNA form, the CDR3 reads TGTGCCAGTAGTATGACAGGACTGCAGCCCCAGCATTTT. Protein: CASSMTGLQPQHF.

The genes are TRBV19 and TRBJ1-2; the D gene is possibly TRBD1 (5 bases). With 0 bases removed from V and 7 bases from J, the gap between germline ends came to 6 bases. The CDR3 runs 12 residues. The germline V gene encodes CDR1 LNHDA and CDR2 SQIVND (reference sequence). CDR3 bases: TGTGCCAGTAGTATAGAGGGGCGTGGCTACACCTTC. Translation: CASSIEGRGYTF. Variable domain in full (rest from reference TRBV19 and TRBJ1-2): DGGITQSPKYLFRKEGQNVTLSCEQNLNHDAMYWYRQDPGQGLRLIYYSQIVNDFQKGDIAEGYSVSREKKESFPLTVTSAQKNPTAFYLCASSIEGRGYTFGSGTRLTVV.

This chain joins TRBV5-6 and TRBJ2-5; 8 nucleotides agree with TRBD2. The J call may be faulty, since TRBJ2-7 better matches the DNA end. The CDR3 loop spans 17 amino acids. Germline V gene sequence: CDR1 SGHDT, CDR2 YYEEEE. The CDR3 DNA is TGTGCCAGCAGCTTGGTAGGAGCGGGAGTAAGTAACTACGAGCAGTACTTC. Its translation: CASSLVGAGVSNYEQYF.

The gene calls are TRBV27 and TRBJ2-3, with D possibly being TRBD2 (5 bases). This CDR3 region has 13 residues. V was clipped by 6 bases and J by 5 bases, with 12 bases between them. The germline CDR1 and CDR2 sequences are MNHEY and SMNVEV (reference sequence). CDR3 DNA: TGTGCCAGCAGACAAGCAGAGGGAGATACGCAGTATTTT. This encodes CASRQAEGDTQYF.

The chain combines TRBV7-9 with TRBJ2-1; a possible D gene is TRBD2 (6 bases). Germline loops: CDR1 SEHNR, CDR2 FQNEAQ (reference sequence). The CDR3 extends over 15 amino acids. Trimming pared 3 bases from V and 3 bases from J, leaving 12 bases between. CDR3 in amino acids: CASSFPGLLYNEQFF. CDR3 DNA sequence: TGTGCCAGCAGCTTCCCGGGACTTCTCTACAATGAGCAGTTCTTC.

The rearrangement uses TRBV4-1 and TRBJ1-6; D is undetermined. This CDR3 spans 12 amino acids. V was pared by 4 bases and J by 9 bases, with 7 bases between. CDR1 is MGHRA and CDR2 is YSYEKL in the germline V gene. This chain's CDR3 is CASSRVGSPLHF. The CDR3 region has the DNA TGCGCCAGCAGCCGAGTCGGTTCACCCCTCCACTTT.

J is TRBJ2-3 and V is TRBV30, with 7 bases lining up with TRBD2. Germline CDR1 GTSNPN, CDR2 SVGIG (reference sequence). CDR3 length: 14 residues. Trimming removed 0 bases from V and 4 bases from J; junction bases left unmatched: 4. The CDR3 DNA reads TGTGCCTGGAGTGTACTTGCGGGAGCAGATACGCAGTATTTT. It is translated as CAWSVLAGADTQYF.

This clone was picked up one time. The chain uses TRBV27 and TRBJ2-7, with 8 bases that match TRBD1. Germline V gene data show CDR1 as MNHEY and CDR2 as SMNVEV (reference sequence). V lost 6 bases, J lost 6 bases, and 13 bases stayed unmatched. CDR3 length: 15 amino acids. CDR3 sequence: CASRELRTGSGEQYF. CDR3 coding DNA: TGTGCCAGCAGGGAACTTAGGACAGGGTCGGGCGAGCAGTACTTC.

This clone showed up just once. The chain has TRBV7-3 and TRBJ2-7; 9 positions agree with TRBD2. The V gene's germline CDR1 is SGHTA and CDR2 FQGTGA. There are 16 residues in the CDR3. With V trimmed by 5 bases and J by 2 bases, 10 bases remained unmatched. DNA of the CDR3: TGTGCCAGCAGCCCAGGGGCTAGCGGGACCCCCTACGAGCAGTACTTC. Translation: CASSPGASGTPYEQYF.

J is TRBJ2-3 and V is TRBV5-1, with 8 nucleotides matching TRBD1. The CDR3 spans 15 residues. The V and J ends lost 3 bases and 6 bases, in that order; junction bases with no gene match: 9. Germline CDR1 reads SGHRS; CDR2 reads YFSETQ. The CDR3 DNA reads as TGCGCCAGCAGCTGGCCGGACAGGGAGGCGGATACGCAGTATTTT. Protein product: CASSWPDREADTQYF.

A single count supports this clone. The genes are TRBV28 and TRBJ1-2, with 10 bases matching TRBD1. Germline lookup yields CDR1 MDHEN and CDR2 SYDVKM. Trimming removed 6 bases from V and 7 bases from J; junction bases left unmatched: 11. CDR3 size: 15 residues. DNA for the CDR3: TGTGCCAGCAGGCCCACGGGACAGGGGAGGGCTGGCTACACCTTC. It encodes CASRPTGQGRAGYTF.

The V call is TRBV7-2, the J call TRBJ2-5; no firm D call. The CDR3 extends over 11 amino acids. CDR1 and CDR2 from the germline V gene are SGHTA and FQGNSA. Trimming shortened V by 5 bases and J by 5 bases, and 6 bases separated the two germline ends. This chain's CDR3 is CASSPGETQYF. CDR3 coding DNA: TGTGCCAGCAGCCCCGGGGAGACCCAGTACTTC. The full variable domain, rest sourced from reference TRBV7-2 and TRBJ2-5, is GAGVSQSPSNKVTEKGKDVELRCDPISGHTALYWYRQSLGQGLEFLIYFQGNSAPDKSGLPSDRFSAERTGGSVSTLTIQRTQQEDSAVYLCASSPGETQYFGPGTRLLVL.

The rearrangement uses TRBV7-2 and TRBJ1-3; D may be TRBD1 (5 bases). The V and J ends lost 5 bases and 0 bases respectively, with 11 bases between them. This CDR3 has 15 residues. Germline values: CDR1 SGHTA, CDR2 FQGNSA. The CDR3 DNA follows: TGTGCCAGCAGCACTTACGGGGGCTCTGGAAACACCATATATTTT. This encodes CASSTYGGSGNTIYF.

The chain is built from TRBV28 and TRBJ2-7; maybe TRBD2 (5 bases). V lost 5 bases to trimming and J lost 5 bases, with 10 bases between them. The CDR3 length is 12 residues. The V gene's germline CDR1 is MDHEN and CDR2 SYDVKM. The CDR3 DNA reads TGTGCCAGCAGTCCCTTCGGGGACGAGCAGTACTTC. This sequence encodes CASSPFGDEQYF.

V gene TRBV28 combines with J gene TRBJ2-7; D might be TRBD2 (6 bases). Germline V gives CDR1 MDHEN, CDR2 SYDVKM. V gave up 3 bases and J gave up 0 bases, with 9 bases separating them. The CDR3 is 14 amino acids. CDR3 sequence: CASSLWGDSYEQYF. CDR3 DNA: TGTGCCAGCAGTTTGTGGGGGGACTCCTACGAGCAGTACTTC.

This clone was detected once. The J gene is TRBJ1-6, the V gene TRBV7-6, with D possibly being TRBD1 (5 bases). The germline V and J ends were trimmed by 1 base and 7 bases, with 11 bases remaining between them. This CDR3 spans 15 amino acids. Germline assignment: CDR1 SGHVS and CDR2 FNYEAQ. CDR3 nucleotide sequence: TGTGCCAGCAGCTTAGTAGCAGGGATGAATTCACCCCTCCACTTT. It specifies CASSLVAGMNSPLHF.